These 26 T cell receptor beta chains were sequenced from one sample in a study of siplizumab effects on memory and regulatory T cells. Produced via immunoSEQ multiplex PCR; TCRdb's table is partial and in-frame only. The table shows approximately 94,000 clones, with over 85% occurring only once. The sequenced sample was CD8+ T cells sorted from blood. These receptors all come from a human donor in good health.

A single count supports this clone. The V gene is TRBV6-6, the J gene TRBJ1-6; 7 nucleotides align to TRBD1. The trim removed 4 bases at V and 5 bases at J, leaving 8 bases unmatched. The CDR3 extends over 16 amino acids. Germline assignment: CDR1 MNHNY and CDR2 SVGAGI (reference sequence). CDR3 sequence reads: CASSSPDRWDNSPLHF. CDR3 bases: TGTGCCAGCAGTTCACCGGACAGGTGGGATAATTCACCCCTCCACTTT.

The CDR3 loop reads CASSIRGEVQETQYF. CDR3 in DNA: TGTGCCAGTAGTATTCGGGGAGAAGTCCAAGAGACCCAGTACTTC. The chain combines TRBV19 with TRBJ2-5; D may be TRBD2 (5 bases). Germline V CDR1 and CDR2: LNHDA, SQIVND (reference sequence). Trimming pared 3 bases from V and 1 base from J, leaving 12 bases between. This CDR3 contains 15 residues.

This clone came up a few times. The V call is TRBV7-8, the J call TRBJ1-5; a weak D match, TRBD1 (6 bases). This CDR3 comprises 12 residues. V was shortened by 8 bases and J by 8 bases, with 13 bases between the two germline ends. Germline assignment: CDR1 SGHVS and CDR2 FQNEAQ. The CDR3 DNA sequence: TGTGCCAGCCGGGGGCAGGGAGAGCCCCAGCATTTT. Residues: CASRGQGEPQHF. The full variable domain, completed using reference TRBV7-8 and TRBJ1-5, is GAGVSQSPRYKVAKRGQDVALRCDPISGHVSLFWYQQALGQGPEFLTYFQNEAQLDKSGLPSDRFFAERPEGSVSTLKIQRTQQEDSAVYLCASRGQGEPQHFGDGTRLSIL.

About this clone: An end of the junction does not agree with germline; a read error may underlie this. The chain employs TRBV7-7 and TRBJ1-5; D call uncertain. CDR3 length: 13 amino acids. CDR1 and CDR2 from the germline V gene are SSHAT and FNYEAQ (reference sequence). DNA for the CDR3: TGTGCTAGCAGCTTACAGCTCAATCAGCCCCAGCATTTT. It yields the protein CASSLQLNQPQHF.

The V and J genes are TRBV27 and TRBJ2-2, with a possible D match to TRBD1 (6 bases). The ends were cut back, 5 bases at V and 3 bases at J, with 10 bases in the middle. The germline V gene has CDR1 MNHEY and CDR2 SMNVEV (reference sequence). This CDR3 is built from 14 residues. The DNA of the CDR3 is TGTGCCAGCAGTCTTACAGGGTACACCGGGGAGCTGTTTTTT. Amino acid sequence: CASSLTGYTGELFF.

This chain joins TRBV27 and TRBJ2-7; D is unclear. The germline V gene has CDR1 MNHEY and CDR2 SMNVEV (reference sequence). This CDR3 is built from 14 residues. The V and J ends lost 0 bases and 1 base respectively, with 7 bases between them. The CDR3 sequence: CASSLSGRSYEQYF. The CDR3 nucleotides are TGTGCCAGCAGTTTATCCGGTCGTTCCTACGAGCAGTACTTC.

This sequence joins TRBV4-3 and TRBJ2-1; D might be TRBD2 (6 bases). With 0 bases removed from V and 4 bases from J, the gap between germline ends came to 16 bases. The CDR3 covers 17 residues. Per the germline V gene, CDR1 is LGHNA and CDR2 is YSLEER. CDR3 loop: CASSQDRGSTAYNEQFF. The CDR3 coding sequence is TGCGCCAGCAGCCAAGATCGGGGGAGCACGGCGTACAATGAGCAGTTCTTC.

This chain connects TRBV4-1 to TRBJ2-5; tentative D call: TRBD2 (6 bases). CDR1 and CDR2 from the germline V gene are MGHRA and YSYEKL. V was pared by 1 base and J by 1 base, with 16 bases between. This CDR3 has 17 amino acids. The DNA for the CDR3 is TGCGCCAGCAGCCAAGTGGGGATAGCGGACCCCCAAGAGACCCAGTACTTC. Its protein product is CASSQVGIADPQETQYF.

This clone was detected only once. The chain has TRBV19 and TRBJ2-1; no clear D. The CDR3 is 15 residues long. Germline CDR1 and CDR2: LNHDA and SQIVND (reference sequence). V shed 0 bases and J shed 0 bases, with 6 bases lying between them. DNA for the CDR3: TGTGCCAGTAGTATAGATTTAGCCTCCTACAATGAGCAGTTCTTC. The encoded protein is CASSIDLASYNEQFF.

V gene TRBV7-9 combines with J gene TRBJ2-5; D unclear. Germline V gene data show CDR1 as SEHNR and CDR2 as FQNEAQ (reference sequence). Trimming took off 1 base at V and 2 bases at J, with 17 bases between the two ends. The CDR3 consists of 17 residues. CDR3 sequence (DNA): TGTGCCAGCAGCTTAGGGGTGAGGTTACCGGAACAAGAGACCCAGTACTTC. It translates to CASSLGVRLPEQETQYF. The full variable domain, completed using reference TRBV7-9 and TRBJ2-5, is DTGVSQNPRHKITKRGQNVTFRCDPISEHNRLYWYRQTLGQGPEFLTYFQNEAQLEKSRLLSDRFSAERPKGSFSTLEIQRTEQGDSAMYLCASSLGVRLPEQETQYFGPGTRLLVL.

This chain joins TRBV19 and TRBJ2-1, with D perhaps matching TRBD1 (6 bases). CDR1 is LNHDA, CDR2 SQIVND, per germline (reference sequence). This CDR3 has 13 amino acids. V lost 5 bases, J lost 7 bases, and 12 bases lay in between. CDR3 amino acids: CASSLDSVNEQFF. CDR3 nucleotides: TGTGCCAGTAGTTTGGACAGCGTAAATGAGCAGTTCTTC.

The chain uses TRBV13 and TRBJ1-1; D gene uncertain. In germline, CDR1 is PRHDT, CDR2 FYEKMQ (reference sequence). CDR3 length: 13 amino acids. V was pared by 0 bases and J by 6 bases, with 8 bases between. The CDR3 nucleotides read TGTGCCAGCAGCTTAGGTGGGATCCCTGAAGCTTTCTTT. It is translated as CASSLGGIPEAFF.

This clone was detected a few times. The CDR3 sequence is CASSLTDRGYEQYF. The CDR3 nucleotides are TGTGCCAGCAGCTTAACGGACAGGGGCTACGAGCAGTACTTC. This chain uses TRBV7-9 with TRBJ2-7, with 9 bases matching TRBD1. Germline trimming cut 2 bases from V and 3 bases from J; bases unmatched to any gene: 2. The CDR3 length is 14 residues. Germline loops: CDR1 SEHNR, CDR2 FQNEAQ (reference sequence). Full variable domain (rest looked up from reference TRBV7-9 and TRBJ2-7): DTGVSQNPRHKITKRGQNVTFRCDPISEHNRLYWYRQTLGQGPEFLTYFQNEAQLEKSRLLSDRFSAERPKGSFSTLEIQRTEQGDSAMYLCASSLTDRGYEQYFGPGTRLTVT.

The chain employs TRBV4-3 and TRBJ2-7; TRBD2 matches 11 bases. The germline CDR1 and CDR2 sequences are LGHNA and YSLEER. The CDR3 runs 17 residues. Losses at the gene ends were 1 base for V and 2 bases for J; bases not matched to a gene: 7. Written as DNA, the CDR3 is TGCGCCAGCAGCCAAGGGCTAGCGGGAGGACTGACCTACGAGCAGTACTTC. Translated, it gives CASSQGLAGGLTYEQYF.

The chain couples TRBV2 to TRBJ2-4; unclear D gene. V lost 1 base and J lost 8, with 9 bases in between. CDR1 SNHLY and CDR2 FYNNEI come from the germline V gene. The CDR3 spans 13 residues. CDR3 amino acids: CASSEGGADIQYF. CDR3 in DNA: TGTGCCAGCAGTGAAGGAGGTGCGGACATTCAGTACTTC.

The chain joins TRBV7-9 to TRBJ1-2; 10 bases line up with TRBD1. Germline V gene sequence: CDR1 SEHNR, CDR2 FQNEAQ (reference sequence). The CDR3 length is 14 residues. J lost 4 bases, V lost 5 bases, and 4 bases had no gene match. The DNA for the CDR3 is TGTGCCAGCAGCCCAGGGACAGGGGTCTATGGCTACACCTTC. Translated, it gives CASSPGTGVYGYTF.

The chain carries TRBV5-6 and TRBJ2-7, with TRBD1 identical over 9 bases. V shed 2 bases and J 3 bases; nucleotides not matched to a gene: 3. This CDR3 has 14 amino acids. Germline V gene lookup returns CDR1 SGHDT and CDR2 YYEEEE. The CDR3 reads CASSFGQGNYEQYF. The CDR3, as DNA: TGTGCCAGCAGCTTCGGACAGGGGAACTACGAGCAGTACTTC.

V usage is TRBV9 and J usage is TRBJ1-1, with a weak D call TRBD1 (6 bases). This CDR3 spans 12 amino acids. In germline, CDR1 is SGDLS, CDR2 YYNGEE. V lost 4 bases and J lost 7, with 11 bases in between. CDR3 coding DNA: TGTGCCAGCAGCCCGGGACACCGTGAAGCTTTCTTT. This codes for CASSPGHREAFF.

The chain links TRBV19 to TRBJ2-1; D ambiguous. The V end lost 3 bases, the J end lost 10 bases, and 13 bases lay between the germline ends. This CDR3 contains 13 residues. The germline V gene has CDR1 LNHDA and CDR2 SQIVND (reference sequence). The CDR3 bases are TGTGCCAGTAGTATGTGGGCCGGGTTGGAGCAGTTCTTC. Translation gives CASSMWAGLEQFF.

The rearrangement joins TRBV2 to TRBJ2-1, with 10 positions matching TRBD2. From germline, CDR1 is SNHLY and CDR2 FYNNEI. V lost 7 bases to trimming and J lost 8 bases; unmatched junction nucleotides: 5. The CDR3 sequence is 13 residues long. The CDR3 region is CASTTSGTYEQFF. The CDR3 DNA is TGTGCCAGCACTACTAGCGGGACTTATGAGCAGTTCTTC.

This clone was counted once. The chain has TRBV27 and TRBJ1-2; D gene ambiguous. Trimming pared 8 bases from V and 7 bases from J, leaving 23 bases between. This CDR3 region has 15 residues. In germline, CDR1 is MNHEY, CDR2 SMNVEV (reference sequence). As DNA, the CDR3 is TGTGCCAGCTGGCCATATACTCAGGTCTTAAGTGGCTACACCTTC. This sequence encodes CASWPYTQVLSGYTF.

The chain recombines TRBV10-1 with TRBJ1-1; D possibly corresponds to TRBD1 (5 bases). Trimming left V 6 bases short and J 0 bases short, with 8 bases between. The CDR3 has 13 residues. CDR1 and CDR2 (germline): WNHNN, SYGVQD (reference sequence). The CDR3 DNA follows: TGCGCCAGCAGCGAGACAGTGAACACTGAAGCTTTCTTT. This translates into CASSETVNTEAFF.

The J gene is TRBJ1-2, the V gene TRBV7-2, with D tentatively TRBD1 (6 bases). Germline V gene data show CDR1 as SGHTA and CDR2 as FQGNSA. Deletions cut 1 base from V and 5 bases from J, with 11 bases between. The CDR3 runs 14 residues. The CDR3, as DNA: TGTGCCAGCAGCTTAGGAAGGACAGAGTATGGCTACACCTTC. It translates to CASSLGRTEYGYTF.

The J gene is TRBJ1-1, the V gene TRBV5-6; D ambiguous. Germline CDR1 reads SGHDT; CDR2 reads YYEEEE. V gave up 0 bases and J gave up 5 bases, with 8 bases separating them. The CDR3 sequence is 13 residues long. CDR3 DNA: TGTGCCAGCAGCTTGGGGGCCGGGACTGAAGCTTTCTTT. Protein product: CASSLGAGTEAFF.

The chain employs TRBV4-1 and TRBJ2-6; maybe TRBD2 (6 bases). Trimming pared 2 bases from V and 5 bases from J, leaving 13 bases between. The V gene's germline CDR1 is MGHRA and CDR2 YSYEKL. The CDR3 is 16 residues long. This CDR3 reads CASSQSGGKRANVLTF. As DNA, the CDR3 is TGCGCCAGCAGCCAATCCGGGGGAAAGAGGGCCAACGTCCTGACTTTC.

For the CDR3, the DNA is TGTGCCAGCAGCGGTTTCGACTACGAGCAGTACTTC. It encodes CASSGFDYEQYF. The chain carries TRBV7-9 and TRBJ2-7, with unresolved D. The V end lost 5 bases, the J end lost 3 bases, and 8 bases lay between the germline ends. CDR3 size: 12 residues. Germline assignment: CDR1 SEHNR and CDR2 FQNEAQ (reference sequence).